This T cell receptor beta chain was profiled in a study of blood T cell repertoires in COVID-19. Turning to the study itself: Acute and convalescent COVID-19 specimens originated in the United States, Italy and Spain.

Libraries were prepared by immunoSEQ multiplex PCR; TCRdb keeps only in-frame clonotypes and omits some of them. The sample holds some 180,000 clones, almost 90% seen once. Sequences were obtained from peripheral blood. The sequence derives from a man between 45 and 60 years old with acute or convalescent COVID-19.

The CDR3 DNA sequence: TGTGCCAGCAGTTTAATCGGAGGTGAGCAGTACTTC. Encoded protein: CASSLIGGEQYF. The V and J genes are TRBV28 and TRBJ2-7; a weak D match, TRBD2 (5 bases). Trimming took off 2 bases at V and 7 bases at J, with 9 bases between the two ends. This CDR3 is built from 12 residues. Germline V lookup: CDR1 MDHEN, CDR2 SYDVKM. Complete variable domain (other parts from reference TRBV28 and TRBJ2-7): DVKVTQSSRYLVKRTGEKVFLECVQDMDHENMFWYRQDPGLGLRLIYFSYDVKMKEKGDIPEGYSVSREKKERFSLILESASTNQTSMYLCASSLIGGEQYFGPGTRLTVT.